This passage covers 27 T cell receptor beta chains from one sample sequenced in a study of blood T cell repertoires in COVID-19. Only in-frame clones appear in the TCRdb table, and some are missing; sequencing was by immunoSEQ multiplex PCR. This sample has under 110,000 clones, with approximately 90% found just once. What was sequenced was peripheral blood. All receptors derive from a man aged 50 to 60 with acute or convalescent COVID-19.

This chain links TRBV9 with TRBJ2-2, with 7 bases matching TRBD2. Germline CDR1 SGDLS, CDR2 YYNGEE. The CDR3 has 16 amino acids. V shed 3 bases and J 5 bases; nucleotides not matched to a gene: 10. The CDR3 protein is CASSGWGGLNTGELFF. The CDR3 DNA reads TGTGCCAGCAGCGGATGGGGGGGACTCAATACCGGGGAGCTGTTTTTT.

V gene TRBV11-2 combines with J gene TRBJ1-5; D might be TRBD1 (6 bases). Trimming shortened V by 5 bases and J by 11 bases, and 13 bases separated the two germline ends. The germline CDR1 and CDR2 sequences are SGHAT and FQNNGV. The CDR3 runs to 12 residues. This CDR3 reads CASSTQGHSQHF. For the CDR3, the DNA is TGTGCCAGCAGCACTCAGGGGCACTCCCAGCATTTT.

The rearrangement links TRBV28 to TRBJ1-2, with a possible D match to TRBD1 (6 bases). Germline CDR1 MDHEN, CDR2 SYDVKM. The CDR3 spans 13 residues. V lost 4 bases and J 1 base, leaving 7 bases between the germline ends. CDR3 protein: CASSSGHNYGYTF. In nucleotides, the CDR3 is TGTGCCAGCAGTTCGGGACATAACTATGGCTACACCTTC.

Regarding this clone: The same CDR3 can be traced to other DNA sequences in this sample. The chain couples TRBV27 to TRBJ1-2; TRBD1 matches 11 bases. This CDR3 has 15 amino acids. CDR1 and CDR2 from the germline V gene are MNHEY and SMNVEV (reference sequence). Trimming removed 0 bases from V and 7 bases from J; junction bases left unmatched: 4. CDR3 in amino acids: CASSLSGTGGGGYTF. The CDR3 DNA sequence: TGTGCCAGCAGTTTATCCGGGACAGGGGGGGGTGGCTACACCTTC.

The V and J genes are TRBV10-3 and TRBJ1-1; 7 bases line up with TRBD1. CDR3 length equals 14 residues. V was clipped by 6 bases and J by 1 base; unmatched bases: 5. Germline CDR1 and CDR2: ENHRY and SYGVKD. The CDR3 spells CAIRETGSNTEAFF. CDR3 DNA: TGTGCCATCAGGGAGACAGGGTCGAACACTGAAGCTTTCTTT.

This chain links TRBV6-6 with TRBJ1-6; D is possibly TRBD1 (5 bases). Germline loops: CDR1 MNHNY, CDR2 SVGAGI (reference sequence). The CDR3 loop spans 16 amino acids. The V and J ends lost 2 bases and 6 bases respectively, with 14 bases between them. The CDR3 is CASSYIRQGLNSPLHF. CDR3 bases: TGTGCCAGCAGTTACATCAGGCAGGGACTTAATTCACCCCTCCACTTT.

This clone was counted only a few times. The V and J genes are TRBV19 and TRBJ1-1; unclear D gene. Germline values: CDR1 LNHDA, CDR2 SQIVND (reference sequence). CDR3 length: 14 amino acids. The V gene lost 5 bases and the J gene lost 5 bases, with 15 bases spanning the gap. CDR3 residues: CASSFQGGRTEAFF. For the CDR3, the DNA is TGTGCCAGTAGTTTCCAAGGCGGGAGGACTGAAGCTTTCTTT.

The genes are TRBV7-8 and TRBJ2-2; TRBD2 agrees at 9 bases. V shed 1 base and J 6 bases; nucleotides not matched to a gene: 9. There are 17 residues in the CDR3. Germline CDR1 reads SGHVS; CDR2 reads FQNEAQ. The chain's CDR3 is CASSLGQIAGVAGELFF. CDR3 in DNA: TGTGCCAGCAGCTTAGGTCAGATAGCGGGGGTAGCCGGGGAGCTGTTTTTT.

The chain couples TRBV5-4 to TRBJ2-1, with D hard to call. Germline lookup yields CDR1 SGHNT and CDR2 YYREEE (reference sequence). The CDR3 sequence is 12 residues long. V was clipped by 1 base and J by 9 bases, with 8 bases between them. In DNA form, the CDR3 reads TGTGCCAGCAGCTTGAGGCGGAGTGAGCAGTTCTTC. Its translation is CASSLRRSEQFF.

This clone has a single count. The CDR3 DNA reads TGTGCCAGCAGCGTAGATCAGACAATCTACGAGCAGTACTTC. Residues: CASSVDQTIYEQYF. V and J are TRBV9 and TRBJ2-7; no definite D call. CDR1 is SGDLS, CDR2 YYNGEE, per germline. The CDR3 covers 14 residues. The V end lost 0 bases, the J end lost 3 bases, and 10 bases lay between the germline ends.

V usage is TRBV6-5 and J usage is TRBJ2-7, with 7 bases matching TRBD2. The CDR3 is 15 residues long. Germline-derived CDR1 and CDR2 are MNHEY and SVGAGI. With V trimmed by 3 bases and J by 2 bases, 7 bases remained unmatched. The CDR3 is CASSYLTSAPYEQYF. For the CDR3, the DNA is TGTGCCAGCAGTTATCTAACTAGCGCGCCCTACGAGCAGTACTTC.

This chain connects TRBV29-1 to TRBJ2-2; a possible D gene is TRBD1 (6 bases). The CDR3 is made up of 16 amino acids. The germline gives CDR1 SQVTM, CDR2 ANQGSEA. Trimming left V 0 bases short and J 5 bases short, with 16 bases between. The CDR3 protein is CSVEDHGQGKTGELFF. The CDR3 DNA reads TGCAGCGTTGAAGATCACGGCCAGGGGAAAACCGGGGAGCTGTTTTTT.

This rearrangement joins TRBV29-1 to TRBJ2-2; D uncertain. The CDR3 has 13 amino acids. V lost 6 bases and J 0 bases, leaving 8 bases between the germline ends. CDR1 and CDR2 from the germline V gene are SQVTM and ANQGSEA. The CDR3, as DNA: TGCAGCGTCCACACCCCGAACACCGGGGAGCTGTTTTTT. It translates to CSVHTPNTGELFF.

This clone was detected only a few times. The chain has TRBV27 and TRBJ1-2; D gene uncertain. The V gene's germline CDR1 is MNHEY and CDR2 SMNVEV (reference sequence). The ends were cut back, 10 bases at V and 2 bases at J, with 8 bases in the middle. The CDR3 has 11 residues. In nucleotides, the CDR3 is TGTGCCACGCGGAGCAACTATGGCTACACCTTC. Translated: CATRSNYGYTF.

This clone was picked up a small number of times. The chain couples TRBV7-9 to TRBJ1-4; the D gene is possibly TRBD1 (5 bases). Trimming removed 5 bases from V and 7 bases from J, with 17 bases in between. This CDR3 is built from 15 residues. Germline V gene lookup returns CDR1 SEHNR and CDR2 FQNEAQ (reference sequence). The CDR3 DNA sequence: TGTGCCAGCAGCGCCAGGGTGCAGGTCGGTGAAAAACTGTTTTTT. It is translated as CASSARVQVGEKLFF.

This CDR3 is CASSSRRQQETQYF. The CDR3 DNA is TGTGCCAGCAGCTCGAGGCGGCAGCAAGAGACCCAGTACTTC. V gene TRBV7-2 combines with J gene TRBJ2-5; D gene ambiguous. V lost 4 bases, J lost 2 bases, and 11 bases lay in between. CDR1 is SGHTA, CDR2 FQGNSA, per germline. CDR3 length: 14 residues.

The rearrangement joins TRBV5-1 to TRBJ2-7; 8 positions match TRBD2. CDR3 length equals 13 residues. Unmatched junction bases numbered 7, after V lost 5 bases and J lost 6 bases. Germline V lookup: CDR1 SGHRS, CDR2 YFSETQ. CDR3 DNA sequence: TGCGCCAGCAGTCTAGCGGGCGCTTTCGAGCAGTACTTC. Translation gives CASSLAGAFEQYF.

The table lists this clone with many counts. V and J are TRBV6-1 and TRBJ1-5, with TRBD1 identical over 9 bases. V lost 4 bases and J lost 0; bases outside the gene matches: 13. The CDR3 sequence is 19 residues long. Germline CDR1 MNHNS, CDR2 SASEGT. In DNA form, the CDR3 reads TGTGCCAGCAGTGGTGGGCACCGGGACAGGGATTATAGCAATCAGCCCCAGCATTTT. It is translated as CASSGGHRDRDYSNQPQHF.

The rearrangement uses TRBV7-2 and TRBJ1-4; unclear D gene. The germline V and J ends were trimmed by 1 base and 7 bases, with 13 bases remaining between them. The CDR3 totals 15 residues. The germline gives CDR1 SGHTA, CDR2 FQGNSA. This CDR3 reads CASSLGPEAGEKLFF. DNA of the CDR3: TGTGCCAGCAGCTTAGGGCCGGAGGCGGGTGAAAAACTGTTTTTT.

The chain employs TRBV5-1 and TRBJ2-1; 9 positions agree with TRBD1. The germline V gene has CDR1 SGHRS and CDR2 YFSETQ. V was clipped by 5 bases and J by 6 bases; unmatched bases: 6. CDR3 size: 14 residues. The CDR3, as DNA: TGCGCCAGCAGAGAAGGGACAGGGTCCAATGAGCAGTTCTTC. It codes for CASREGTGSNEQFF.

The rearrangement joins TRBV4-2 to TRBJ1-2, with a tentative D call TRBD1 (6 bases). The germline V and J ends were trimmed by 4 bases and 8 bases, with 20 bases remaining between them. The CDR3 covers 15 residues. Germline CDR1 is LGHNA and CDR2 is YNFKEQ. CDR3 sequence (DNA): TGTGCCAGCAGCCCCCCAAGGACAGATACGGGCGGCTACACCTTC. It yields the protein CASSPPRTDTGGYTF.

V and J are TRBV18 and TRBJ1-4; the D is unclear. The germline CDR1 and CDR2 sequences are KGHSH and LQKENI. The CDR3 contains 14 residues. V was clipped by 5 bases and J by 7 bases, with 14 bases between them. The DNA for the CDR3 is TGTGCCAGCTCAATCACGTCGACGGGTGAAAAACTGTTTTTT. The encoded protein is CASSITSTGEKLFF.

This clone occurred a few times. The V call is TRBV7-2, the J call TRBJ2-7, with 7 bases matching TRBD2. Germline lookup yields CDR1 SGHTA and CDR2 FQGNSA. After removal of 5 bases from V and 2 bases from J, the junction contained 6 bases not matched to a gene. The CDR3 runs to 14 residues. The CDR3 region is CASSGRGPPYEQYF. CDR3 bases: TGTGCCAGCAGCGGGAGGGGACCCCCCTACGAGCAGTACTTC.

The chain is built from TRBV18 and TRBJ1-2; 10 nucleotides align to TRBD1. Germline V gene sequence: CDR1 KGHSH, CDR2 LQKENI. The CDR3 loop spans 16 amino acids. Trimming took 8 bases from V and 1 from J; bases not matched to a gene: 10. The CDR3 DNA sequence: TGTGCCAGCAGGAAGACCGGGACAGGGGATAACTATGGCTACACCTTC. As protein: CASRKTGTGDNYGYTF.

The genes are TRBV6-5 and TRBJ1-1; the match to TRBD1 covers 9 bases. This CDR3 has 13 amino acids. V lost 8 bases, J lost 1 base, and 2 bases stayed unmatched. The V gene's germline CDR1 is MNHEY and CDR2 SVGAGI. The chain's CDR3 is CASGDRANTEAFF. CDR3 nucleotides: TGTGCCAGCGGGGACAGGGCGAACACTGAAGCTTTCTTT.

This clone has a handful of counts. The chain employs TRBV6-1 and TRBJ1-5, with D hard to call. This CDR3 contains 14 residues. V lost 0 bases to trimming and J lost 4 bases, with 7 bases between them. Germline V gives CDR1 MNHNS, CDR2 SASEGT. CDR3 region: CASSEAHGNQPQHF. The CDR3, as DNA: TGTGCCAGCAGTGAAGCCCACGGGAATCAGCCCCAGCATTTT.

The chain couples TRBV6-5 to TRBJ1-3, with D possibly being TRBD1 (5 bases). Germline-derived CDR1 and CDR2 are MNHEY and SVGAGI. CDR3 size: 15 residues. V lost 7 bases, J lost 1 base, and 14 bases lay in between. The CDR3, as DNA: TGTGCCAGCATCAGGGATCAAGGTTCTGGAAACACCATATATTTT. As protein: CASIRDQGSGNTIYF.